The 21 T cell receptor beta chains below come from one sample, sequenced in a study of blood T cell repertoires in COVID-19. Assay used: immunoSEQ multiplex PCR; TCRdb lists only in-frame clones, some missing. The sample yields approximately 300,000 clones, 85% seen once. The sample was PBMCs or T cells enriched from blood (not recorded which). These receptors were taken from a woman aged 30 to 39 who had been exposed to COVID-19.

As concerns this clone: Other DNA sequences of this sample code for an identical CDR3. Here the CDR3 reads CASSLGGSSYNEQFF. CDR3 DNA: TGCGCCAGCAGCTTGGGTGGTAGCTCCTACAATGAGCAGTTCTTC. J is TRBJ2-1 and V is TRBV5-1; D is undetermined. This CDR3 has 15 residues. The V end lost 0 bases, the J end lost 0 bases, and 7 bases lay between the germline ends. Germline-derived CDR1 and CDR2 are SGHRS and YFSETQ.

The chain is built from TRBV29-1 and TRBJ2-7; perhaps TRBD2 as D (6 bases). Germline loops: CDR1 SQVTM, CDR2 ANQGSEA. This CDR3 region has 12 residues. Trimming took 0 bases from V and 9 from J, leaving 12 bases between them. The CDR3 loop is CSVEEFQGGQYF. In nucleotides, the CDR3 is TGCAGCGTTGAAGAATTTCAGGGAGGGCAGTACTTC.

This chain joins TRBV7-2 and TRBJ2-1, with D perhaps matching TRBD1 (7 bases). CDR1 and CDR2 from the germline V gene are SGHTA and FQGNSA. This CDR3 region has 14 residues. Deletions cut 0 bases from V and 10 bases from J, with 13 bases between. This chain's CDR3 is CASSLARGAGEQFF. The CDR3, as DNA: TGTGCCAGCAGCTTAGCCAGGGGGGCAGGAGAGCAGTTCTTC.

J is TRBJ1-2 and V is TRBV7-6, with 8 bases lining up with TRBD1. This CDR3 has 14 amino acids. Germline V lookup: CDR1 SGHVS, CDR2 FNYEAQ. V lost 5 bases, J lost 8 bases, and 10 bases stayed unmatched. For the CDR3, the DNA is TGTGCCAGCAGCGACAGGGGACAGATGGGAGGCTACACCTTC. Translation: CASSDRGQMGGYTF.

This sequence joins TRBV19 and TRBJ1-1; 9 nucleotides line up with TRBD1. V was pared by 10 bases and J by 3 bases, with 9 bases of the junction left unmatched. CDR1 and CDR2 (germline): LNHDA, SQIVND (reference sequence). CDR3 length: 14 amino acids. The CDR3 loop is CATRRDRVDTEAFF. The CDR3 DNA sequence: TGTGCCACCCGAAGGGACAGGGTAGACACTGAAGCTTTCTTT.

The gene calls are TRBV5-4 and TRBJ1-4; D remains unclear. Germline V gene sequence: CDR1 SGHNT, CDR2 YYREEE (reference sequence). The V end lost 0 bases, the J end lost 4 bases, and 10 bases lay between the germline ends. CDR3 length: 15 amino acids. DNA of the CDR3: TGTGCCAGCAGCTTGGCAGGTATCAGTAATGAAAAACTGTTTTTT. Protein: CASSLAGISNEKLFF. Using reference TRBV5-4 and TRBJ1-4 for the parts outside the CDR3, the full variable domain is ETGVTQSPTHLIKTRGQQVTLRCSSQSGHNTVSWYQQALGQGPQFIFQYYREEENGRGNFPPRFSGLQFPNYSSELNVNALELDDSALYLCASSLAGISNEKLFFGSGTQLSVL.

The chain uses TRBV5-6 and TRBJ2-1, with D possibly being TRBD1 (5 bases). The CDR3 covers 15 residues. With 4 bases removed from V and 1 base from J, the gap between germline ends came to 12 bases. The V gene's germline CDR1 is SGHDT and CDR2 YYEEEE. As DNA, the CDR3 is TGTGCCAGCAGCACCCGACAGCTATCCTACAATGAGCAGTTCTTC. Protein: CASSTRQLSYNEQFF.

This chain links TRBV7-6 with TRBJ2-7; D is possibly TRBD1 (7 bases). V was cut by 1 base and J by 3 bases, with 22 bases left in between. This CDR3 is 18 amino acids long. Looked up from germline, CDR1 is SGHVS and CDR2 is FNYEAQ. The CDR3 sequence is CASSLVYATGTPYYEQYF. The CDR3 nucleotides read TGTGCCAGCAGCTTAGTGTATGCGACAGGGACTCCCTACTACGAGCAGTACTTC.

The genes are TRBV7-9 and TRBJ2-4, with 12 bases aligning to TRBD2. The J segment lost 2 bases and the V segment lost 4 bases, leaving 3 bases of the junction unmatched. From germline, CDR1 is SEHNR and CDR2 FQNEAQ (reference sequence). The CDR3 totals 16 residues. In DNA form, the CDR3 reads TGTGCCAGCAGCTCTCTAGCGGGGGGGACCAAAAACATTCAGTACTTC. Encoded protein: CASSSLAGGTKNIQYF.

As DNA, the CDR3 is TGTGCCAGCAGTTACTCGAGGCAGGGGAACATTCAGTACTTC. It translates to CASSYSRQGNIQYF. The chain employs TRBV6-5 and TRBJ2-4; D is perhaps TRBD1 (6 bases). Between the trimmed V and J ends, which lost 0 bases and 7 bases, there was a span of 10 bases. This CDR3 is built from 14 residues. CDR1 MNHEY and CDR2 SVGAGI come from the germline V gene.

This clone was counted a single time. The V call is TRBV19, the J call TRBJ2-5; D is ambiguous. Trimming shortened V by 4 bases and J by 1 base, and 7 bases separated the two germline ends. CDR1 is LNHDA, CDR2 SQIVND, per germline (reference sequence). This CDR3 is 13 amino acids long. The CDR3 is CASSNMAQETQYF. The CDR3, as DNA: TGTGCCAGTAGTAACATGGCCCAAGAGACCCAGTACTTC.

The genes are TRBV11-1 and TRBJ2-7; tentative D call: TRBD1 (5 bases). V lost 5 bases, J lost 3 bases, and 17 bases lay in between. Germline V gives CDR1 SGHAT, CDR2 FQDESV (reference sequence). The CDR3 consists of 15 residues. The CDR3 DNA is TGTGCCAGCAGCCCTACAGGTGGAGATATCTACGAGCAGTACTTC. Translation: CASSPTGGDIYEQYF. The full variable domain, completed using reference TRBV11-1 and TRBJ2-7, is EAEVAQSPRYKITEKSQAVAFWCDPISGHATLYWYRQILGQGPELLVQFQDESVVDDSQLPKDRFSAERLKGVDSTLKIQPAELGDSAMYLCASSPTGGDIYEQYFGPGTRLTVT.

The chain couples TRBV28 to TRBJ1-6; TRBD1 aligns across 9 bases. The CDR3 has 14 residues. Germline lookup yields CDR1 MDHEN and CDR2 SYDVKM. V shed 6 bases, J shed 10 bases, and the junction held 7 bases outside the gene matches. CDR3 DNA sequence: TGTGCCAGCAGACCGGGACAGGGCTACTCACCCCTCCACTTT. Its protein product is CASRPGQGYSPLHF.

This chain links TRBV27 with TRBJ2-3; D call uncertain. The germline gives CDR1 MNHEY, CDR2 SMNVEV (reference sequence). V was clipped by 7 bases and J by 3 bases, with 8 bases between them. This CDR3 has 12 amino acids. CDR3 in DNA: TGTGCCAGCAATTCAGCGACAGATACGCAGTATTTT. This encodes CASNSATDTQYF.

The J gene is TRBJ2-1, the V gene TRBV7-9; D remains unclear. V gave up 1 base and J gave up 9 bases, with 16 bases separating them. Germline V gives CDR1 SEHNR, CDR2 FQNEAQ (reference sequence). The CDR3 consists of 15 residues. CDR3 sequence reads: CASSLVRSLVGEQFF. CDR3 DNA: TGTGCCAGCAGCTTAGTAAGGTCCCTAGTAGGTGAGCAGTTCTTC.

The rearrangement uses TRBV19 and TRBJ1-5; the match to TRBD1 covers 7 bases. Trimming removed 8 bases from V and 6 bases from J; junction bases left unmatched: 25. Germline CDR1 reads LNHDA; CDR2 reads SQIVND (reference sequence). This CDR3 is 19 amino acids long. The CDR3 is CASSSRRKLGQLEFQPQHF. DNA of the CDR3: TGTGCCAGTTCCAGTCGTAGAAAACTGGGACAGCTAGAATTTCAGCCCCAGCATTTT.

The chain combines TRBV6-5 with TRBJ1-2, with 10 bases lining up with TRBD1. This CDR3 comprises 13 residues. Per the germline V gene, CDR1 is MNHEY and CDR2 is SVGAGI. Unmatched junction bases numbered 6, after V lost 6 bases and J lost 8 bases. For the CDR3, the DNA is TGTGCCAGCAGCGCGACAGGGGGCGGGGGCTACACCTTC. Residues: CASSATGGGGYTF.

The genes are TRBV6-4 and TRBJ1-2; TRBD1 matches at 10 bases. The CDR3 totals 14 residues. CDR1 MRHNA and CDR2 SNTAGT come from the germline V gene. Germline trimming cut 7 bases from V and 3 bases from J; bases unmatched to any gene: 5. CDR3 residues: CASIDRGRDYGYTF. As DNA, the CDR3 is TGTGCCAGCATCGACAGGGGGCGCGACTATGGCTACACCTTC.

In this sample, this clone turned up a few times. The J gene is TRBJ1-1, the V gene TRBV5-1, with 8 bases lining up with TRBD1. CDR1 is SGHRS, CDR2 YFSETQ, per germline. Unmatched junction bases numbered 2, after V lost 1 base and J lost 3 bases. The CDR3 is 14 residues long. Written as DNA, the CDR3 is TGCGCCAGCAGCTTGTCAGGGGGCGACACTGAAGCTTTCTTT. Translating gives CASSLSGGDTEAFF.

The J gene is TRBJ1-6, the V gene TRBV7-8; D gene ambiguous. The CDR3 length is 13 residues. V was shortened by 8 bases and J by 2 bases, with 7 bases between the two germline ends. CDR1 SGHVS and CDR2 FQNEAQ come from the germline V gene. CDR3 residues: CASGRTYNSPLHF. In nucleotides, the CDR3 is TGTGCCAGCGGGAGGACCTATAATTCACCCCTCCACTTT.

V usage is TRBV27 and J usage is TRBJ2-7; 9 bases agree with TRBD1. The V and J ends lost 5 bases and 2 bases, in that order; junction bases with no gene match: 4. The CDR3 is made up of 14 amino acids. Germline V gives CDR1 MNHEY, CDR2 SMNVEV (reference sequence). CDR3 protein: CASSPGQGPYEQYF. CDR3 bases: TGTGCCAGCAGTCCGGGACAGGGTCCCTACGAGCAGTACTTC.